This entry concerns a single T cell receptor (beta chain). TCRdb re-derived calls from the 5' RACE reads in MiXCR, one entry per CDR3 protein. Among approximately 120,000 distinct CDR3 sequences listed, 13% to 15% were seen once. V gave up 5 bases and J gave up 3 bases, with 4 bases separating them. CDR3 length: 12 amino acids. These data originate in a study of T cells after yellow fever vaccination. The source of this sequence is a young man who received the YFV17D yellow fever vaccine. The sample in question was CD8+ T cells sorted from PBMCs, obtained 5 days after the yellow fever booster vaccination. J is TRBJ2-2 and V is TRBV12-3 or TRBV12-4, with D hard to call. The CDR3 here is CASSPYTGELFF. The CDR3 bases are TGTGCCAGCAGTCCTTACACCGGGGAGCTGTTTTTT.